This T cell receptor beta chain derives from a study of blood T cell repertoires in COVID-19. In the study overall: Acute and convalescent COVID-19 samples came from the United States, Italy and Spain. From T cells, B-cell-depleted T cells, or PBMCs came the material, which was cDNA or gDNA.

The protocol was immunoSEQ multiplex PCR, while the TCRdb copy is restricted to in-frame clones and leaves out a portion. The sample has over 90,000 clones, approximately 80% seen once. This sequence originates from a human donor in a cohort sampled during active or convalescent COVID-19. The sequenced sample was peripheral blood.

The CDR3 reads CASSPRRGQGHSPLHF. The CDR3 nucleotides are TGTGCCAGCAGCCCCCGTCGGGGACAGGGCCATTCACCCCTCCACTTT. V usage is TRBV16 and J usage is TRBJ1-6, with TRBD1 identical over 9 bases. The CDR3 is 16 amino acids. Trimming at V came to 4 bases and at J to 8 bases, leaving 9 bases not matched to a gene. The germline V gene encodes CDR1 KGHSY and CDR2 FQNENV.